The clone carrying this T cell receptor beta chain was found a few times. Its antigen is undetermined. This sample was included in a study of a mutant IDH1 vaccine in newly diagnosed glioma. TCRdb's copy holds only in-frame clones and misses some; the assay was immunoSEQ multiplex PCR. This table holds about 25,000 clones, 60% to 80% found once. Time point noted: week 5, during vaccination. Topical imiquimod was applied with each vaccine dose, which held 300 ug of mutant IDH1 20-mer peptide. Sequenced here: PBMCs, sampled from a glioma patient whose treatment included an IDH1 peptide vaccine. This receptor was identified in a man aged 35-49 years with glioma.

CDR3 coding DNA: TGTGCCAGCAGTTACTCGAGCAGGTCTAATGAAAAACTGTTTTTT. It specifies CASSYSSRSNEKLFF. The V call is TRBV6-5, the J call TRBJ1-4; D is uncertain. Germline values: CDR1 MNHEY, CDR2 SVGAGI. V shed 0 bases and J shed 3 bases, with 8 bases lying between them. The CDR3 runs 15 residues.